A selection of T cell receptor beta chains follows, all from one sample in a study of blood T cell repertoires in COVID-19. Some clones are missing from TCRdb's copy, which holds only in-frame ones; the method was immunoSEQ multiplex PCR. The table lists approximately 140,000 clones, about 87% of them singletons, with about 28% in the top ten. Sequencing was carried out using peripheral blood. The receptors were gathered from a human donor in a cohort sampled during active COVID-19. The conserved cysteine and the conserved F or W are not part of the CDR3 here. The order of the fields is D gene, V gene, CDR3 protein. A D gene is named only where the DNA matches it firmly.

>TRBD1|TRBV24-1
ATSPPHRDRGRDEQF
>TRBD2|TRBV13
ASSLGRGAEQY
>NA|TRBV6-5
ASSYSLQLNTEAF
>NA|TRBV6-8
ASTRGLHNSPLH
>TRBD2|TRBV4-1
ASSHPGTSVAYEQY
>TRBD1|TRBV3-1/TRBV3-2
ASSPDRGLGSPLH
>TRBD2|TRBV2
ASSERGGEQF
>NA|TRBV20-1
SASLLERYEQY
>NA|TRBV24-1
ATSDDKFTGELF
>TRBD1|TRBV5-1
ASSLEQGASYEQY
>NA|TRBV6-6
ASSYWGDNEQF
>TRBD1|TRBV5-4
ASSLGIGGGNSPLH
>NA|TRBV18
ASSPTDTYEQY
>TRBD1|TRBV4-1
ASSQTGTGNEKLF
>NA|TRBV7-3
ASSARQDSSYNEQF
>NA|TRBV9
ASSVDESSYNSPLH
>NA|TRBV10-2
ASSGGGSSYNEQF
>TRBD1|TRBV30
AWDRGMNTEAF
>NA|TRBV2
ASSYTTGDSGNTIY
>TRBD2|TRBV12-3/TRBV12-4
ASTSGERGTQY
>NA|TRBV19
ASSIDGGKHQPQH
>TRBD1|TRBV14
ASSRYRGGNEKLF
>TRBD2|TRBV5-1
ASSPTSGGDTQY
>TRBD1|TRBV5-6
ASSPYGQVSYEQY
>TRBD1|TRBV4-3
ASSPRDRSSETQY
>TRBD1|TRBV3-1/TRBV3-2
ASSQRTGTRETQY
>NA|TRBV6-5
ASSYSPMNTEAF
>TRBD1|TRBV6-5
ASAADREGGYT
>NA|TRBV7-9
ASTRTVSLGYT
>NA|TRBV12-3/TRBV12-4
ASSRGRYQPQH
>NA|TRBV12-3/TRBV12-4
ASRLQGWETQY
>NA|TRBV9
ASSRGGFQDGYT
>TRBD2|TRBV28
ASSLTGGFEGNEQF
>NA|TRBV7-9
ASSLGTTTYEQY
>TRBD2|TRBV12-5
ASAPPQRGGLYNEQF
>TRBD1|TRBV2
ASSASLFRGRRYGYT
>TRBD1|TRBV3-1/TRBV3-2
ASSHHGTGDQETQY
>TRBD2|TRBV7-8
ASSLAVLAGFLSSTDTQY
>NA|TRBV30
AWTPTEGREKLF
>TRBD1|TRBV9
ASSVGRRDRGPSGNTIY
>NA|TRBV29-1
SVARLGDPSYEQY